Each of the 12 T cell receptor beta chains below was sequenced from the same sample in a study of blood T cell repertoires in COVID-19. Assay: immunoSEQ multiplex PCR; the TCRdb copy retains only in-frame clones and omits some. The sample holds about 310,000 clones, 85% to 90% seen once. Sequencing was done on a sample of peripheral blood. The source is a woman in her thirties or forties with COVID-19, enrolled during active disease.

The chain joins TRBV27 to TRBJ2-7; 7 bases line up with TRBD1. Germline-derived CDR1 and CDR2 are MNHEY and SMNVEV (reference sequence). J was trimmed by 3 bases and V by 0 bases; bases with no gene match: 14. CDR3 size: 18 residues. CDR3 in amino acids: CASSLSRGLVSQNYEQYF. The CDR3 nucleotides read TGTGCCAGCAGTTTATCGAGGGGGCTTGTTTCCCAGAACTACGAGCAGTACTTC.

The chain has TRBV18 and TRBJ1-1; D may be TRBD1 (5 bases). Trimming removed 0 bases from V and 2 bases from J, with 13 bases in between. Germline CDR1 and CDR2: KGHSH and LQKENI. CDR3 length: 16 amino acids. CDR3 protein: CASSPPGFRTNTEAFF. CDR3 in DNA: TGTGCCAGCTCACCACCCGGGTTCCGGACAAACACTGAAGCTTTCTTT. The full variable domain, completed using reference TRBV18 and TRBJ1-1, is NAGVMQNPRHLVRRRGQEARLRCSPMKGHSHVYWYRQLPEEGLKFMVYLQKENIIDESGMPKERFSAEFPKEGPSILRIQQVVRGDSAAYFCASSPPGFRTNTEAFFGQGTRLTVV.

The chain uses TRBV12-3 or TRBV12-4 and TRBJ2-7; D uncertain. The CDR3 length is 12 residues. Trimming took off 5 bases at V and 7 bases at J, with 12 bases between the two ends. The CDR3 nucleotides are TGTGCCAGCAGTCGGGTCAATCGGGAGCAGTACTTC. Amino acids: CASSRVNREQYF.

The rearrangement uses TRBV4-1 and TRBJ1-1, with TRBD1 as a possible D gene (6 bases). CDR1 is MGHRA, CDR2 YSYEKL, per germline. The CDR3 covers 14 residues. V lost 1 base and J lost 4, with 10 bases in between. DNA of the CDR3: TGCGCCAGCAGCCAAGTACAGGGCACCACTGAAGCTTTCTTT. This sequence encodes CASSQVQGTTEAFF.

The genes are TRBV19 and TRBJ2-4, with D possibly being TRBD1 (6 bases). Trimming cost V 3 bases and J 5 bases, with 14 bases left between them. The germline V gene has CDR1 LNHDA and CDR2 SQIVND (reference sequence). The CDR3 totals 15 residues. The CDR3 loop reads CASSIRGMDENIQYF. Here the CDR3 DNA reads TGTGCCAGTAGTATTAGGGGGATGGATGAAAACATTCAGTACTTC. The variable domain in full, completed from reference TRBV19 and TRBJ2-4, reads DGGITQSPKYLFRKEGQNVTLSCEQNLNHDAMYWYRQDPGQGLRLIYYSQIVNDFQKGDIAEGYSVSREKKESFPLTVTSAQKNPTAFYLCASSIRGMDENIQYFGAGTRLSVL.

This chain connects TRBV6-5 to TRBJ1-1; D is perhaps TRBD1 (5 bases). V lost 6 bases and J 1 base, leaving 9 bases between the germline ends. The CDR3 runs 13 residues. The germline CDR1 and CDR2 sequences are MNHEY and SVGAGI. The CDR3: CASRSRGNTEAFF. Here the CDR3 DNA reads TGTGCCAGCAGGTCAAGGGGGAACACTGAAGCTTTCTTT.

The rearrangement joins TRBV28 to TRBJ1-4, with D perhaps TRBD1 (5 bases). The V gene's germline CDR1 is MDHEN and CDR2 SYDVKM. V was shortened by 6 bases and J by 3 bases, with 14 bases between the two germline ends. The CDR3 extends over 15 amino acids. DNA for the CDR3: TGTGCCAGCAGGGAAGGGGCGAAGGCTAATGAAAAACTGTTTTTT. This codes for CASREGAKANEKLFF. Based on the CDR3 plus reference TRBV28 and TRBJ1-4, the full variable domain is DVKVTQSSRYLVKRTGEKVFLECVQDMDHENMFWYRQDPGLGLRLIYFSYDVKMKEKGDIPEGYSVSREKKERFSLILESASTNQTSMYLCASREGAKANEKLFFGSGTQLSVL.

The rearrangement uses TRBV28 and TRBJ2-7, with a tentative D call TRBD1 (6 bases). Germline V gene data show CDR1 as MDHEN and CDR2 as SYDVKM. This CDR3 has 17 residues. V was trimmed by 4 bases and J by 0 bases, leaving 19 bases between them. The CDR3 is CASSYRVADLSSYEQYF. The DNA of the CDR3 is TGTGCCAGCAGTTACAGGGTTGCCGACTTGAGCTCCTACGAGCAGTACTTC.

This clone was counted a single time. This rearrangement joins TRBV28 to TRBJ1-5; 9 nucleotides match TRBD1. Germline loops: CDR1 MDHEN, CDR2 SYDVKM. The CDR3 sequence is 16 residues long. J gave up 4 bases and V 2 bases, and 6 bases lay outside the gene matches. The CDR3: CASSLPGQGRNQPQHF. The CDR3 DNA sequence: TGTGCCAGCAGTTTACCGGGACAGGGAAGAAATCAGCCCCAGCATTTT.

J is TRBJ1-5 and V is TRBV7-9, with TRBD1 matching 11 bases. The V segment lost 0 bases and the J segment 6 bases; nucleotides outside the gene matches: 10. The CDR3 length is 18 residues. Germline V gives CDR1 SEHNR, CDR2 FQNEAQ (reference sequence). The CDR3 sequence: CASSLAVPGDRGFQPQHF. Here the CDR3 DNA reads TGTGCCAGCAGCTTAGCGGTCCCAGGGGACAGGGGGTTTCAGCCCCAGCATTTT.

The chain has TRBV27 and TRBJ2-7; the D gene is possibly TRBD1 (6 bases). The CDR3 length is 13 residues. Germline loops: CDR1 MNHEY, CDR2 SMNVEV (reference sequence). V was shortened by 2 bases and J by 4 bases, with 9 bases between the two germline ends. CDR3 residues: CASSLNRAYEQYF. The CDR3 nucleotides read TGTGCCAGCAGTTTAAACAGGGCGTACGAGCAGTACTTC.

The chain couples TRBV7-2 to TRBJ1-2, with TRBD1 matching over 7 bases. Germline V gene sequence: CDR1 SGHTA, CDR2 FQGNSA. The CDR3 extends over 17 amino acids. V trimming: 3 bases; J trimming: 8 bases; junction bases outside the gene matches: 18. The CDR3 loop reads CASSLSYRGRELSGYTF. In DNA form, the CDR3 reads TGTGCCAGCAGCTTGTCCTACAGGGGCAGAGAATTGTCAGGCTACACCTTC.